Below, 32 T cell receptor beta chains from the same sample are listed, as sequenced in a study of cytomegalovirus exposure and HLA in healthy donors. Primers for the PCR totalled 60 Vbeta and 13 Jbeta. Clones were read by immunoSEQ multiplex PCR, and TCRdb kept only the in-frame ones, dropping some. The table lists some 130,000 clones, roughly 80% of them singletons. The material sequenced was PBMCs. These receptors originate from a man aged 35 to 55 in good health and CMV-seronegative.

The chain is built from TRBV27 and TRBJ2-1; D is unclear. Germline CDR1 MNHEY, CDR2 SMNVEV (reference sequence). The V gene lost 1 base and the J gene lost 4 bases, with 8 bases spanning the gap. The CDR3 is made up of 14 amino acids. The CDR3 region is CASSLYRSYNEQFF. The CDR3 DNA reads TGTGCCAGCAGTTTATACAGAAGTTACAATGAGCAGTTCTTC.

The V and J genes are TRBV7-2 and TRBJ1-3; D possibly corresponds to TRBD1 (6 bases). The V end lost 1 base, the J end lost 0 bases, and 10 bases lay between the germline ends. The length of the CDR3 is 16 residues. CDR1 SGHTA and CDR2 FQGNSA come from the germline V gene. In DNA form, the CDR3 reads TGTGCCAGCAGCTTAGAAGGGGGTCTCTCTGGAAACACCATATATTTT. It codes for CASSLEGGLSGNTIYF.

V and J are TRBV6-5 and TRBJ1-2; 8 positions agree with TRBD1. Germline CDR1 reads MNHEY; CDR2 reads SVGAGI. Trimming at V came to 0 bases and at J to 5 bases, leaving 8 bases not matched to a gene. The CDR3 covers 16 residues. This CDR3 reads CASSYSRTGKGYGYTF. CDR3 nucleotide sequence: TGTGCCAGCAGTTACTCGAGGACAGGGAAAGGTTATGGCTACACCTTC.

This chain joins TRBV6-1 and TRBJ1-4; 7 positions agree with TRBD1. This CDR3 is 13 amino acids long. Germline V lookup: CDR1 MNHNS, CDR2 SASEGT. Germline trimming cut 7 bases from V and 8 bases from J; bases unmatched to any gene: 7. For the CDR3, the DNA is TGTGCCAGCACCCGACAGGGAGCAGAAAAACTGTTTTTT. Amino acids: CASTRQGAEKLFF.

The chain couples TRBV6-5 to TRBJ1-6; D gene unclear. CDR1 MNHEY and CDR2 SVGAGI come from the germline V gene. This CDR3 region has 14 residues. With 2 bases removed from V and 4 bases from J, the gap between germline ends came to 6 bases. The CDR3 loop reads CASSYSTYNSPLHF. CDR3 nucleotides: TGTGCCAGCAGTTACAGCACTTATAATTCACCCCTCCACTTT.

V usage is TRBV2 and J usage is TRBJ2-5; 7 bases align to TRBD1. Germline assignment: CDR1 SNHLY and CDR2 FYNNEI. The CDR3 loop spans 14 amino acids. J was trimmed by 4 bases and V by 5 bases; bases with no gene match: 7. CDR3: CASSPKTGSETQYF. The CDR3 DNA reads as TGTGCCAGCAGTCCAAAGACAGGGTCAGAGACCCAGTACTTC.

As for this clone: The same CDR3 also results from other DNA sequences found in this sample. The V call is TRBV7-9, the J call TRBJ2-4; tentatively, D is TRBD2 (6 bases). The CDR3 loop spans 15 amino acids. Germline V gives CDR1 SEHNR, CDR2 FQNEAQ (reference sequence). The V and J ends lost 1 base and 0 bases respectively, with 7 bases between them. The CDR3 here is CASSLGGLAKNIQYF. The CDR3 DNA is TGTGCCAGCAGCTTAGGGGGACTAGCCAAAAACATTCAGTACTTC.

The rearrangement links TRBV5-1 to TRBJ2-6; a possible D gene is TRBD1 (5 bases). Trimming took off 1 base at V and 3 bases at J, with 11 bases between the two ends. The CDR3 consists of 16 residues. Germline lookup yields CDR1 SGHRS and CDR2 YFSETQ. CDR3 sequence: CASSLIGASGANVLTF. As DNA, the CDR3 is TGCGCCAGCAGCTTGATAGGGGCCAGTGGGGCCAACGTCCTGACTTTC.

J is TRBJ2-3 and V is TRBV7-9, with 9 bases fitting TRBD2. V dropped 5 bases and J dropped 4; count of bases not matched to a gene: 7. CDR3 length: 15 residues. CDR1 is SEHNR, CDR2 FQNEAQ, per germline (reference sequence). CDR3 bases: TGTGCCAGCAGCCCCTTAGCGGGAGAAGCAGATACGCAGTATTTT. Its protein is CASSPLAGEADTQYF.

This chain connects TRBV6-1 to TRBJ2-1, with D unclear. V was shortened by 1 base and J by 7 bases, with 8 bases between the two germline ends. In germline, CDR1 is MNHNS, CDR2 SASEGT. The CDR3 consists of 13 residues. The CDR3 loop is CASSEDIGNEQFF. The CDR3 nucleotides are TGTGCCAGCAGTGAAGATATCGGGAATGAGCAGTTCTTC.

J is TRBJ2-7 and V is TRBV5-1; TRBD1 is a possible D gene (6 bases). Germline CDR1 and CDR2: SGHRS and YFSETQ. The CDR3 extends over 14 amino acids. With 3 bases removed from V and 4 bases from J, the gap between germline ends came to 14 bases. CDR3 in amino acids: CASSWDTGPYEQYF. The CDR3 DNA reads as TGCGCCAGCAGCTGGGACACCGGGCCTTACGAGCAGTACTTC.

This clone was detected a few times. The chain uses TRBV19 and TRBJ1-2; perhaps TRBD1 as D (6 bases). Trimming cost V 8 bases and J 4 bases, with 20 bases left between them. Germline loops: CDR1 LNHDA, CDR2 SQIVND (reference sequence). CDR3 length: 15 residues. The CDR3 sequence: CASDATGGFSYGYTF. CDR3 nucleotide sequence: TGTGCCAGTGATGCGACAGGCGGGTTTAGCTATGGCTACACCTTC.

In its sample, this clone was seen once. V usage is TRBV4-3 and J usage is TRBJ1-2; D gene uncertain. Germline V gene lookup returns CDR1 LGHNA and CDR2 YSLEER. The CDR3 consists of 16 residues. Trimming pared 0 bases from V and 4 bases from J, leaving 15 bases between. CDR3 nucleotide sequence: TGCGCCAGCAGCCAAGATCTGGCGGGAGGAATCTATGGCTACACCTTC. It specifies CASSQDLAGGIYGYTF.

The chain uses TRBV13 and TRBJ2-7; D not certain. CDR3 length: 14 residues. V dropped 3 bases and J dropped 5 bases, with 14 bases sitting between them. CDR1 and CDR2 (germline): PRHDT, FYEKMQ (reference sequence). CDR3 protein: CASSFEPVGHEQYF. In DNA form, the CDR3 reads TGTGCCAGCAGCTTCGAGCCAGTGGGCCACGAGCAGTACTTC. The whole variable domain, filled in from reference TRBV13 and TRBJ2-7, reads AAGVIQSPRHLIKEKRETATLKCYPIPRHDTVYWYQQGPGQDPQFLISFYEKMQSDKGSIPDRFSAQQFSDYHSELNMSSLELGDSALYFCASSFEPVGHEQYFGPGTRLTVT.

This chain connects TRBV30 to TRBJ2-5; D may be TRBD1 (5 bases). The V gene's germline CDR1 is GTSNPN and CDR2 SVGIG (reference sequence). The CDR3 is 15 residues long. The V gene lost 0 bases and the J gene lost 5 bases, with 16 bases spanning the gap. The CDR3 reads CAWSVYGRVRETQYF. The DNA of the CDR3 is TGTGCCTGGAGTGTATACGGCAGGGTTAGGGAGACCCAGTACTTC.

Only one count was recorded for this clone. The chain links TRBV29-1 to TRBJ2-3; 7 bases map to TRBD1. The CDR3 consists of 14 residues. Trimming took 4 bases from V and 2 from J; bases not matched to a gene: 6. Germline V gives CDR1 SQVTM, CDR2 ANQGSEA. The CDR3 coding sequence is TGCAGCGTTGGACAGGGCAGGGACACAGATACGCAGTATTTT. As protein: CSVGQGRDTDTQYF.

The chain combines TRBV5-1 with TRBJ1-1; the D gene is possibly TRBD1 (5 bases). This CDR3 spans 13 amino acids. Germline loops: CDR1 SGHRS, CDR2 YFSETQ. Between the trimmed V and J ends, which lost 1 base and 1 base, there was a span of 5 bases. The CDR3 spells CASSLRGNTEAFF. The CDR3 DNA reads TGCGCCAGCAGCTTGAGGGGGAACACTGAAGCTTTCTTT.

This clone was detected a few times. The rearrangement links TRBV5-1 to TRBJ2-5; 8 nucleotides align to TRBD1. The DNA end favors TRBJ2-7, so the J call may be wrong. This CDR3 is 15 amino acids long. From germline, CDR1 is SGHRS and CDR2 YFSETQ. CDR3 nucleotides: TGCGCCAGCAGCCCCCGACAGGGGTCCGCATACGAGCAGTACTTC. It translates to CASSPRQGSAYEQYF.

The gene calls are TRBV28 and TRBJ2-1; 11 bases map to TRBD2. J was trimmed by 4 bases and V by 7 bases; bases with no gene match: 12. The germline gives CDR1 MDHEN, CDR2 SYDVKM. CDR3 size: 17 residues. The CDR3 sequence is CASTTQYWTSGYNEQFF. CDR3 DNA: TGTGCCAGCACTACCCAGTACTGGACTAGCGGGTACAATGAGCAGTTCTTC.

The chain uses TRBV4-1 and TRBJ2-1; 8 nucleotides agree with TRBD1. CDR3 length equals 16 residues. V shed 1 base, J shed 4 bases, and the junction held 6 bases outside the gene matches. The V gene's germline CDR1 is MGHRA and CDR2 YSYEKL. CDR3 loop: CASSQVSGGKYNEQFF. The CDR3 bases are TGCGCCAGCAGCCAAGTCTCAGGGGGCAAATACAATGAGCAGTTCTTC.

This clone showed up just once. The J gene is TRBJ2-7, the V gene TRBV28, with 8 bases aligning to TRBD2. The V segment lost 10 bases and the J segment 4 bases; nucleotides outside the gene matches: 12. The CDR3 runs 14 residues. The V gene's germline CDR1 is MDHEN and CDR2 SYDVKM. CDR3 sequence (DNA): TGTGCCACCTCGGCCAGCGGGAGAGTGTACGAGCAGTACTTC. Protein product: CATSASGRVYEQYF.

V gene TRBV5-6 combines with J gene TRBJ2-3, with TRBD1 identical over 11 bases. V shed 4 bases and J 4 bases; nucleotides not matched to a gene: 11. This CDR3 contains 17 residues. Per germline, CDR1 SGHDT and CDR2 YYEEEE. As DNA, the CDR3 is TGTGCCAGCAGCGATGGGACAGGGGGATTTTTTGCAGATACGCAGTATTTT. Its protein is CASSDGTGGFFADTQYF.

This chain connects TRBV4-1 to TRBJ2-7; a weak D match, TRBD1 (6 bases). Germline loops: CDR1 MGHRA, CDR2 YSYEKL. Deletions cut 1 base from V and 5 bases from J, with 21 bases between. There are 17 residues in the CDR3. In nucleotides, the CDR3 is TGCGCCAGCAGCCAAGGGCAGCGGACAGACTCGAAGAACGAGCAGTACTTC. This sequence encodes CASSQGQRTDSKNEQYF.

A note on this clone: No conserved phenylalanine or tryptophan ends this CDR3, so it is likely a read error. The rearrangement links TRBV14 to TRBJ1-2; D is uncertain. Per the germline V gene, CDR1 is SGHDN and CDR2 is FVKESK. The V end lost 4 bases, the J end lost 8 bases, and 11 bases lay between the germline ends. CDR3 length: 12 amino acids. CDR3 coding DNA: TGTGCCAGCAGCCGATACGGGTTCGGCTACACCGTC. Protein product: CASSRYGFGYTV.

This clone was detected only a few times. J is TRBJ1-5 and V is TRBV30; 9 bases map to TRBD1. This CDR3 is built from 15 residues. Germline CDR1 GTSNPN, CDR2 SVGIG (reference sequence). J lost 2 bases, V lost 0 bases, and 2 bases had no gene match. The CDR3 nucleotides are TGTGCCTGGAGTGTACAGGGGGCTGGCAATCAGCCCCAGCATTTT. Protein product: CAWSVQGAGNQPQHF. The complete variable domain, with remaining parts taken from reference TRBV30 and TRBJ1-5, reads SQTIHQWPATLVQPVGSPLSLECTVEGTSNPNLYWYRQAAGRGLQLLFYSVGIGQISSEVPQNLSASRPQDRQFILSSKKLLLSDSGFYLCAWSVQGAGNQPQHFGDGTRLSIL.

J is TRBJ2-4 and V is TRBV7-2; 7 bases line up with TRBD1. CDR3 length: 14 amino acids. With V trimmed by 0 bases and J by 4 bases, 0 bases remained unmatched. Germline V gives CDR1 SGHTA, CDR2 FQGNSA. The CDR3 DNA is TGTGCCAGCAGCTTAGCGGGACAGAAAAACATTCAGTACTTC. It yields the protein CASSLAGQKNIQYF.

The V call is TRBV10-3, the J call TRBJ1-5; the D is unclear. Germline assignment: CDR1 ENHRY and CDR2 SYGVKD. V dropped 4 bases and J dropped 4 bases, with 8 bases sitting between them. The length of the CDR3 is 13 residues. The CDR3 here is CAISGQENQPQHF. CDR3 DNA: TGTGCCATCAGTGGGCAGGAAAATCAGCCCCAGCATTTT.

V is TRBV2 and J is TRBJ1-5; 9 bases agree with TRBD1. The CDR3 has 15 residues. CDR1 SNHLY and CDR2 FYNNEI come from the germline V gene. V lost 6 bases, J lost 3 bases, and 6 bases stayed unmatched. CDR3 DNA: TGTGCCAGCAGCCTGGGACAGGGAAACAATCAGCCCCAGCATTTT. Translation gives CASSLGQGNNQPQHF.

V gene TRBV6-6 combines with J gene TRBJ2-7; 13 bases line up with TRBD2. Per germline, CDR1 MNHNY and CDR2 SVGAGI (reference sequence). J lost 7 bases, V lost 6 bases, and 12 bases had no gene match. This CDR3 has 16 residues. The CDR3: CASSPTEGLAGPEQYF. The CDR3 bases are TGTGCCAGCAGCCCTACGGAGGGACTAGCGGGGCCGGAGCAGTACTTC.

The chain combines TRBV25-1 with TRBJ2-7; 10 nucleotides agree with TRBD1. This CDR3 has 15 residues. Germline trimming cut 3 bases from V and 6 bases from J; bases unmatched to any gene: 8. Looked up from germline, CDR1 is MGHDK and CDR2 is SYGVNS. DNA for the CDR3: TGTGCCAGCAGTGAGCCCGGGACAGGGGTGGTCGAGCAGTACTTC. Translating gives CASSEPGTGVVEQYF.

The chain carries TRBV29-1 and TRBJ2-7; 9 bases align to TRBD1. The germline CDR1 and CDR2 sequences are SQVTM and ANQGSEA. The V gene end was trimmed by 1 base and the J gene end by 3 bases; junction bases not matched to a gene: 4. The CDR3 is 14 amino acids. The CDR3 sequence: CSVEGTGVDYEQYF. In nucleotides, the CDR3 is TGCAGCGTTGAAGGGACAGGGGTAGACTACGAGCAGTACTTC.

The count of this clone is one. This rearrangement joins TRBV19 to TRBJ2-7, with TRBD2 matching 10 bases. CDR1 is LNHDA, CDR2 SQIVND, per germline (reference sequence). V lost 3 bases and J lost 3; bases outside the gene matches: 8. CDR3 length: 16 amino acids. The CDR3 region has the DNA TGTGCCAGTAGTATCCAATCTAGCGGGAGTTTCTACGAGCAGTACTTC. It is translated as CASSIQSSGSFYEQYF.